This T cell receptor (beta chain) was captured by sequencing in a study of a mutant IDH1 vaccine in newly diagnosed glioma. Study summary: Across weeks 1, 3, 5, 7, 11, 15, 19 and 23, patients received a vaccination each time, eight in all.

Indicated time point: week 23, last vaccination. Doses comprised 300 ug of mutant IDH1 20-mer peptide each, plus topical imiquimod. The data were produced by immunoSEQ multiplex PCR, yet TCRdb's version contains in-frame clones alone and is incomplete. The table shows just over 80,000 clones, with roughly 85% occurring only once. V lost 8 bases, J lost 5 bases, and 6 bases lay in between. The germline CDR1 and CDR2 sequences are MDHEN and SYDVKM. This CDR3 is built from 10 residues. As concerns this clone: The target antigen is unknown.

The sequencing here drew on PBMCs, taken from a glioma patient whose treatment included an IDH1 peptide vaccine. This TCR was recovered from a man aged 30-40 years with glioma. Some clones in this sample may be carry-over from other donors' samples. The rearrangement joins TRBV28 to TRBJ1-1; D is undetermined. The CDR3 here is CASGPTEAFF. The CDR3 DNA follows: TGTGCCAGCGGTCCTACTGAAGCTTTCTTT.